This T cell receptor beta chain emerged from a study of cytomegalovirus exposure and HLA in healthy donors. Use of 60 Vbeta and 13 Jbeta primers characterized the PCR. Profiled with immunoSEQ multiplex PCR; TCRdb holds only in-frame clones, not every one. The sample shows about 140,000 clones, around 10% of them seen only once. This clone was picked up a small number of times. This clonotype originated in a male donor in good health and CMV-seronegative. Source material: PBMCs.

The chain's CDR3 is CATRGLAGKDTQYF. CDR3 DNA: TGTGCCACCAGAGGACTAGCGGGGAAAGATACGCAGTATTTT. J is TRBJ2-3 and V is TRBV15; 12 bases match TRBD2. V gave up 6 bases and J gave up 5 bases; unmatched junction bases: 3. Germline V lookup: CDR1 LNHNV, CDR2 YYDKDF (reference sequence). This CDR3 has 14 amino acids. Filled out from reference TRBV15 and TRBJ2-3, the complete variable domain reads DAMVIQNPRYQVTQFGKPVTLSCSQTLNHNVMYWYQQKSSQAPKLLFHYYDKDFNNEADTPDNFQSRRPNTSFCFLDIRSPGLGDTAMYLCATRGLAGKDTQYFGPGTRLTVL.